These 7 T cell receptor beta chains share one sample of origin, sequenced in a study of T cell responses to AZD1222 COVID-19 vaccine. Using immunoSEQ multiplex PCR, the repertoire was profiled, and TCRdb retains in-frame clones only, with some absent. The sample shows 100,000 to 150,000 clones, 75% to 90% of them seen only once. Source: peripheral blood, taken on day 0 of AZD1222 vaccination. The origin of the receptors is an adult in good health.

V and J are TRBV28 and TRBJ1-1, with no clear D. CDR1 and CDR2 from the germline V gene are MDHEN and SYDVKM. The CDR3 contains 12 residues. The ends were cut back, 2 bases at V and 4 bases at J, with 5 bases in the middle. CDR3 DNA sequence: TGTGCCAGCAGTTTAGAGAGCACTGAAGCTTTCTTT. Translating it yields CASSLESTEAFF.

The rearrangement links TRBV6-1 to TRBJ1-4; TRBD1 is a possible D gene (5 bases). The V gene lost 0 bases and the J gene lost 10 bases, with 9 bases spanning the gap. CDR3 length: 13 residues. Germline V gene data show CDR1 as MNHNS and CDR2 as SASEGT. CDR3 region: CASSEADGAKLFF. CDR3 sequence (DNA): TGTGCCAGCAGTGAAGCTGATGGGGCAAAACTGTTTTTT.

This clone was picked up one time. The CDR3 sequence is CASSPRKGNTIYF. The CDR3 nucleotides read TGTGCCAGCAGTCCCAGGAAAGGAAACACCATATATTTT. The chain links TRBV12-3 or TRBV12-4 to TRBJ1-3; D uncertain. The CDR3 covers 13 residues. Trimming took off 5 bases at V and 4 bases at J, with 9 bases between the two ends.

This clone was counted once. The chain carries TRBV7-8 and TRBJ2-3, with 9 bases lining up with TRBD1. J gave up 5 bases and V 5 bases, and 11 bases lay outside the gene matches. CDR3 length: 16 amino acids. Germline CDR1 and CDR2: SGHVS and FQNEAQ. CDR3 loop: CASSPKTGGEGDTQYF. DNA of the CDR3: TGTGCCAGCAGCCCAAAGACAGGGGGAGAGGGAGATACGCAGTATTTT.

In this sample, this clone turned up once. The chain joins TRBV4-1 to TRBJ1-3; unclear D gene. V was trimmed by 3 bases and J by 0 bases, leaving 12 bases between them. The CDR3 consists of 16 residues. CDR1 is MGHRA, CDR2 YSYEKL, per germline. In DNA form, the CDR3 reads TGCGCCAGCAGCCAGATCCCGACCCGCTCTGGAAACACCATATATTTT. This codes for CASSQIPTRSGNTIYF.

The J gene is TRBJ1-5, the V gene TRBV9; D possibly corresponds to TRBD1 (6 bases). CDR1 is SGDLS and CDR2 is YYNGEE in the germline V gene. The CDR3 totals 14 residues. Trimming stripped 2 bases from V and 7 bases from J, with 13 bases between. This CDR3 is CASSVSTGRQPQHF. CDR3 sequence (DNA): TGTGCCAGCAGCGTTTCGACAGGCCGGCAGCCCCAGCATTTT.

The chain links TRBV4-1 to TRBJ2-2; D is ambiguous. Between the trimmed V and J ends, which lost 4 bases and 0 bases, there was a span of 6 bases. CDR3 size: 14 residues. Germline assignment: CDR1 MGHRA and CDR2 YSYEKL. The CDR3: CASSRTSNTGELFF. The CDR3 nucleotides read TGCGCCAGCAGCCGAACATCGAACACCGGGGAGCTGTTTTTT.